The 28 T cell receptor beta chains below all came from one sample that was sequenced in a study of beta chain features in type 1 diabetes. Reverse transcribing all isolated RNA meant expressed TCRB transcripts were sequenced. The data were produced by immunoSEQ multiplex PCR, yet TCRdb's version contains in-frame clones alone and is incomplete. This table holds around 200,000 clones, approximately 13% found once. Sequencing used central memory CD4+ T cells from blood. Every receptor here comes from a woman aged 18-35 years in good health.

This clone was detected a few times. The chain combines TRBV28 with TRBJ2-1; D is possibly TRBD2 (6 bases). Trimming left V 2 bases short and J 5 bases short, with 13 bases between. The CDR3 has 15 residues. Per germline, CDR1 MDHEN and CDR2 SYDVKM. In DNA, the CDR3 is TGTGCCAGCAGTTTAGGCCAGGGCGGGAACAATGAGCAGTTCTTC. Its protein product is CASSLGQGGNNEQFF.

CDR3 sequence: CASRERTGDEQYF. CDR3 bases: TGCGCCAGCAGGGAACGGACAGGGGACGAGCAGTACTTC. J is TRBJ2-7 and V is TRBV5-1; 9 nucleotides line up with TRBD1. Germline-derived CDR1 and CDR2 are SGHRS and YFSETQ. This CDR3 contains 13 residues. With 5 bases clipped from V and 5 bases from J, the junction kept 5 bases outside the gene matches.

This clone was seen only a few times. The chain couples TRBV29-1 to TRBJ2-2, with a weak D call TRBD1 (6 bases). This CDR3 region has 10 residues. Germline assignment: CDR1 SQVTM and CDR2 ANQGSEA. Trimming cost V 5 bases and J 12 bases, with 10 bases left between them. CDR3: CSVHQGKLFF. DNA for the CDR3: TGCAGCGTTCATCAGGGGAAGCTGTTTTTT.

The chain carries TRBV30 and TRBJ1-2; possible D gene TRBD1, 5 bases. There are 12 residues in the CDR3. The germline gives CDR1 GTSNPN, CDR2 SVGIG (reference sequence). The CDR3 here is CALTQGSYGYTF. DNA for the CDR3: TGTGCATTGACGCAGGGCTCCTATGGCTACACCTTC.

The chain is built from TRBV5-4 and TRBJ2-2; 7 bases line up with TRBD2. The CDR3 spans 14 residues. After removal of 2 bases from V and 4 bases from J, the junction contained 2 bases not matched to a gene. Germline V CDR1 and CDR2: SGHNT, YYREEE (reference sequence). DNA for the CDR3: TGTGCCAGCAGCTTAGCGGGGCCCACCGGGGAGCTGTTTTTT. Translation gives CASSLAGPTGELFF.

The V call is TRBV9, the J call TRBJ2-2; D might be TRBD2 (6 bases). Trimming stripped 2 bases from V and 4 bases from J, with 15 bases between. The CDR3 runs 16 residues. In germline, CDR1 is SGDLS, CDR2 YYNGEE. For the CDR3, the DNA is TGTGCCAGCAGCGTTGCAACGGGAGCTAGCACCGGGGAGCTGTTTTTT. This encodes CASSVATGASTGELFF.

With respect to this clone: The final CDR3 position lacks the conserved phenylalanine or tryptophan, pointing to a likely read error. Because the CDR3's place on the DNA is in doubt, the DNA is left out and the CDR3 is given as listed by TCRdb. The V and J genes are TRBV14 and TRBJ2-7; the listed D gene, TRBD2, was not tested against the DNA. Germline assignment: CDR1 SGHDN and CDR2 FVKESK. The CDR3 length equals 8 residues, ends included. The CDR3: CASSHLAG.

This chain connects TRBV7-7 to TRBJ2-5; a possible D gene is TRBD1 (6 bases). The CDR3 is 13 residues long. CDR1 and CDR2 (germline): SSHAT, FNYEAQ (reference sequence). Between the trimmed V and J ends, which lost 1 base and 6 bases, there was a span of 9 bases. The CDR3 sequence is CASSLGQEKTQYF. The CDR3 DNA reads as TGTGCCAGCAGCTTAGGACAGGAGAAGACCCAGTACTTC.

This clone was detected a few times. This rearrangement joins TRBV29-1 to TRBJ1-1; a weak D match, TRBD1 (5 bases). The CDR3 is made up of 13 amino acids. Trimming removed 4 bases from V and 4 bases from J, with 13 bases in between. Germline CDR1 is SQVTM and CDR2 is ANQGSEA. Here the CDR3 reads CSVVWGVTTEAFF. CDR3 in DNA: TGCAGCGTTGTATGGGGGGTGACCACTGAAGCTTTCTTT.

The chain has TRBV11-2 and TRBJ1-5; D possibly corresponds to TRBD1 (6 bases). The germline V and J ends were trimmed by 5 bases and 9 bases, with 11 bases remaining between them. Germline V gene data show CDR1 as SGHAT and CDR2 as FQNNGV. CDR3 length: 12 amino acids. CDR3 nucleotide sequence: TGTGCCAGCAGCCAGGGGCCGGGGCCCCAGCATTTT. This sequence encodes CASSQGPGPQHF.

This CDR3 is CASADRQGAEDEQFF. CDR3 nucleotide sequence: TGTGCCAGTGCCGATCGACAGGGGGCAGAGGATGAGCAGTTCTTC. The J gene is TRBJ2-1, the V gene TRBV19; 10 bases are a match to TRBD1. Trimming took 8 bases from V and 8 from J; bases not matched to a gene: 12. Germline V gene data show CDR1 as LNHDA and CDR2 as SQIVND (reference sequence). The CDR3 loop spans 15 amino acids.

A few counts support this clone. The CDR3 carries no conserved terminal phenylalanine or tryptophan, so it likely arises from a read error. No DNA is shown, since the ends of the CDR3 on it are uncertain; the CDR3 is the one TCRdb lists. The V gene is TRBV6-5, the J gene TRBJ2-7; TRBD2 is the table's D call, not checked against the DNA. From germline, CDR1 is MNHEY and CDR2 SVGAGI. Ends included, the CDR3 has 12 residues. CDR3 loop: CASSETGLTTSC.

In its sample, this clone was seen a few times. The rearrangement uses TRBV7-2 and TRBJ2-4; D call uncertain. The CDR3 is 14 amino acids. Trimming removed 0 bases at V and 0 bases at J, with 3 bases between. The germline CDR1 and CDR2 sequences are SGHTA and FQGNSA. The DNA for the CDR3 is TGTGCCAGCAGCTTAGCCCTAGCCAAAAACATTCAGTACTTC. It codes for CASSLALAKNIQYF.

The chain carries TRBV19 and TRBJ1-2; D call uncertain. Per the germline V gene, CDR1 is LNHDA and CDR2 is SQIVND (reference sequence). V was clipped by 5 bases and J by 8 bases, with 15 bases between them. This CDR3 is 13 amino acids long. CDR3 sequence: CASSGSEGGGYTF. CDR3 bases: TGTGCCAGTAGTGGCTCTGAGGGAGGCGGCTACACCTTC.

This clone was picked up a small number of times. Other DNA sequences in this specimen translate into the identical CDR3. The chain links TRBV28 to TRBJ2-7; 7 nucleotides align to TRBD1. This CDR3 spans 13 amino acids. Per germline, CDR1 MDHEN and CDR2 SYDVKM. Trimming cost V 6 bases and J 3 bases; bases outside gene matches: 5. DNA of the CDR3: TGTGCCAGCAGGAGGACAGGAAGCTACGAGCAGTACTTC. Residues: CASRRTGSYEQYF.

This clone was seen more than once but under ten times. The genes are TRBV7-2 and TRBJ2-7; possible D gene TRBD2, 5 bases. V lost 4 bases and J lost 0, with 16 bases in between. This CDR3 contains 16 residues. The germline V gene has CDR1 SGHTA and CDR2 FQGNSA. CDR3 sequence: CASSSPAQRPSYEQYF. The CDR3 nucleotides read TGTGCCAGCAGCTCCCCCGCCCAGCGGCCCTCCTACGAGCAGTACTTC.

CDR3: CASSRTTYEQYF. In DNA form, the CDR3 reads TGTGCCAGCTCACGAACAACCTACGAGCAGTACTTC. The chain combines TRBV18 with TRBJ2-7; D not resolved. Deletions cut 4 bases from V and 2 bases from J, with 6 bases between. Germline V gene lookup returns CDR1 KGHSH and CDR2 LQKENI. CDR3 length: 12 residues.

This clone has a handful of counts. V usage is TRBV7-3 and J usage is TRBJ2-3; a possible D gene is TRBD2 (6 bases). The V gene lost 6 bases and the J gene lost 2 bases, with 12 bases spanning the gap. This CDR3 comprises 14 residues. CDR1 and CDR2 from the germline V gene are SGHTA and FQGTGA. The CDR3 loop is CASRDGGDTDTQYF. The CDR3 DNA reads TGTGCCAGCAGGGATGGCGGGGACACAGATACGCAGTATTTT.

The chain combines TRBV27 with TRBJ2-1; TRBD2 agrees at 9 bases. The CDR3 consists of 17 residues. J was trimmed by 0 bases and V by 10 bases; bases with no gene match: 13. Germline CDR1 and CDR2: MNHEY and SMNVEV (reference sequence). This chain's CDR3 is CAILAGGGRASYNEQFF. In DNA, the CDR3 is TGTGCCATCCTTGCTGGCGGCGGGAGGGCCTCCTACAATGAGCAGTTCTTC.

The V call is TRBV5-1, the J call TRBJ1-1; 7 bases map to TRBD1. This CDR3 has 15 amino acids. Germline V CDR1 and CDR2: SGHRS, YFSETQ. The J segment lost 1 base and the V segment lost 4 bases, leaving 7 bases of the junction unmatched. CDR3 bases: TGCGCCAGCAGCCCCGGACAGGTCGGGAACACTGAAGCTTTCTTT. Its protein is CASSPGQVGNTEAFF.

This clone was seen a few times. V is TRBV29-1 and J is TRBJ2-6, with 7 bases that match TRBD1. Trimming took 4 bases from V and 0 from J; bases not matched to a gene: 3. From germline, CDR1 is SQVTM and CDR2 ANQGSEA. The length of the CDR3 is 15 residues. CDR3 bases: TGCAGCGTTGGGGACAGCCTCTCTGGGGCCAACGTCCTGACTTTC. It yields the protein CSVGDSLSGANVLTF.

V and J are TRBV7-6 and TRBJ2-5, with 9 nucleotides matching TRBD2. Trimming removed 1 base from V and 2 bases from J; junction bases left unmatched: 5. This CDR3 has 16 amino acids. Germline assignment: CDR1 SGHVS and CDR2 FNYEAQ. The DNA of the CDR3 is TGTGCCAGCAGCTTAGAAAGCGGGAGGATACAAGAGACCCAGTACTTC. Its protein is CASSLESGRIQETQYF. Full variable domain (rest looked up from reference TRBV7-6 and TRBJ2-5): GAGVSQSPRYKVTKRGQDVALRCDPISGHVSLYWYRQALGQGPEFLTYFNYEAQQDKSGLPNDRFSAERPEGSISTLTIQRTEQRDSAMYRCASSLESGRIQETQYFGPGTRLLVL.

This clone was detected only once. J is TRBJ2-3 and V is TRBV6-1; weak D call: TRBD1 (5 bases). Trimming shortened V by 6 bases and J by 6 bases, and 13 bases separated the two germline ends. The CDR3 contains 13 residues. From germline, CDR1 is MNHNS and CDR2 SASEGT. The CDR3 spells CASRQDLRDTQYF. The CDR3 DNA is TGTGCCAGCAGACAGGACCTCAGGGATACGCAGTATTTT.

This clone has a handful of counts. The chain carries TRBV15 and TRBJ2-2, with TRBD2 matching 7 bases. In germline, CDR1 is LNHNV, CDR2 YYDKDF (reference sequence). The CDR3 consists of 15 residues. V lost 1 base and J lost 7; bases outside the gene matches: 6. As DNA, the CDR3 is TGTGCCACCAGCAGAGCGACTAGCTGGGGCGGGGAGCTGTTTTTT. Protein sequence: CATSRATSWGGELFF.

This clone turned up a few times. The genes are TRBV28 and TRBJ1-4; D perhaps matches TRBD1 (5 bases). There are 14 residues in the CDR3. Per germline, CDR1 MDHEN and CDR2 SYDVKM. Trimming left V 3 bases short and J 7 bases short, with 12 bases between. The DNA for the CDR3 is TGTGCCAGCAGTTTGCAGCAGGGTGGTGAAAAACTGTTTTTT. Its protein product is CASSLQQGGEKLFF.

This chain links TRBV6-1 with TRBJ1-5, with D possibly matching TRBD1 (6 bases). Trimming shortened V by 4 bases and J by 0 bases, and 16 bases separated the two germline ends. Germline-derived CDR1 and CDR2 are MNHNS and SASEGT. The CDR3 sequence is 17 residues long. CDR3 DNA sequence: TGTGCCAGCAGTGGGGGTGGGACAACTTATAGCAATCAGCCCCAGCATTTT. It codes for CASSGGGTTYSNQPQHF.

This clone showed up just a few times. The chain employs TRBV11-2 and TRBJ2-1, with 13 bases aligning to TRBD2. Germline lookup yields CDR1 SGHAT and CDR2 FQNNGV. Unmatched junction bases numbered 7, after V lost 4 bases and J lost 10 bases. This CDR3 has 15 amino acids. The CDR3 nucleotides read TGTGCCAGCAGCTATGGACTAGCGGGAGTCGACGAGCAGTTCTTC. It translates to CASSYGLAGVDEQFF.

In DNA form, the CDR3 reads TGTGCCAGCAGCTTGGGACAGGCCAACACAGATACGCAGTATTTT. Translated: CASSLGQANTDTQYF. V is TRBV7-3 and J is TRBJ2-3; 8 nucleotides match TRBD1. Germline CDR1 is SGHTA and CDR2 is FQGTGA. J lost 2 bases, V lost 3 bases, and 4 bases had no gene match. The CDR3 is made up of 15 amino acids.